A single T cell receptor (beta chain) is shown here with its context. Its antigen remains unidentified. No much larger clone exists at a distance of one base, and base qualities are not known. The data were taken from a study of T cell responses to AZD1222 COVID-19 vaccine (dated by TCRdb to the early 2020s). For the study in its entirety: TCR sequencing covered some 250 trial participants: 200 to 220 given two doses of AZD1222 and around 26 given two doses of MenACWY control vaccine. Trial participants were enrolled by age into 18-55, 56-69 and 70-plus year subgroups, with around 150, 28 and 57 TCR-sequenced participants respectively. The full study reports these points: Conclusions about previously exposed vaccinees are limited, since just five or six AZD1222 recipients were seropositive for SARS-CoV-2 at baseline. Because no day 14 peak-response samples were available, the repertoires could be characterized only after the peak T cell response. After two AZD1222 doses, spike-specific TCR breadth and depth were significantly higher than at day 0 and than in MenACWY recipients. The 56-69-year group was small, and its depth increase did not reach significance, likely because of low power. Vaccine-associated CD4 TCRs spanned the whole spike protein, with dominant responses in regions 160-218 and 743-854. Most participants were white British and females outnumbered males, and the authors suggested that clonal diversity may have been underestimated. Reportedly, almost half of the unique spike-specific TCRs recognized epitopes lying outside the regions that are mutated in the B.1.351 and B.1.1.7 variants.

Explained via the paper, the time point label denotes: about 28 days (+/-7) after the second vaccine dose. AZD1222 recipients with second doses at about 4 weeks or about 12 weeks were pooled, because spike-specific TCR depth and breadth did not differ between schedules. The vaccinee samples were drawn from two UK trials, COV001 and COV002, one of which was a single-blind randomized controlled phase 2/3 trial testing AZD1222 (ChAdOx1 nCoV-19) in healthy adults. For TCRbeta chain sequencing, PBMC samples from trial participants were taken at day 0 and at day 28 after the second dose. The CDR3 regions of human TCRbeta chains were analyzed by immunosequencing. As for the authors' bioinformatics: Repertoire TCRs were checked for matches against a reference library of SARS-CoV-2-specific TCRs that had been generated using the MIRA antigen-specificity platform. Breadth meant the fraction of unique TCRs that were SARS-CoV-2-associated, whereas depth meant the fraction of total T cells that were SARS-CoV-2-associated. Using the MIRA data, each spike-specific TCR was assigned both to the spike region to which the TCR was reactive and to a CD4 or CD8 class. Log10-transformed breadth and depth values were compared by one-way ANOVA with Sidak's multiple comparisons tests. In TCRdb, the immuneACCESS table is reduced to in-frame sequences with V and J assigned. These tables do not hold every clone; where another copy was compared, an unresolved V gene accounts for under half, and the others remain unexplained. V and J calls plus clone size are reproduced from that table; the DNA served to infer D and trimming. A total of some 110,000 clones appear in this sample, approximately 92% of them only once. Of the sample, 40% to 55% falls within the top ten clones.

The receptor's source is an adult who received the AZD1222 COVID-19 vaccine. Here the sequenced sample was peripheral blood, taken 28 days after the second AZD1222 dose.

The sequence in DNA is TGTGCCAGCAGCTTGGGAGCGGGAGATTCCTACGAGCAGTACTTC. It is translated as CASSLGAGDSYEQYF. Here the chain combines TRBV5-5 and TRBJ2-7, and TRBD2 matches 8 of the central bases. From its cysteine to its phenylalanine, the CDR3 spans 15 amino acids. Only the CDR3 DNA stays, 45 bases, in frame from base 1. V and J are trimmed by 0 bases and 1 base, and the gene matches miss 3 bases of the junction. The germline V gene (reference sequence) yields SGHKS for CDR1 and YYEKEE for CDR2.